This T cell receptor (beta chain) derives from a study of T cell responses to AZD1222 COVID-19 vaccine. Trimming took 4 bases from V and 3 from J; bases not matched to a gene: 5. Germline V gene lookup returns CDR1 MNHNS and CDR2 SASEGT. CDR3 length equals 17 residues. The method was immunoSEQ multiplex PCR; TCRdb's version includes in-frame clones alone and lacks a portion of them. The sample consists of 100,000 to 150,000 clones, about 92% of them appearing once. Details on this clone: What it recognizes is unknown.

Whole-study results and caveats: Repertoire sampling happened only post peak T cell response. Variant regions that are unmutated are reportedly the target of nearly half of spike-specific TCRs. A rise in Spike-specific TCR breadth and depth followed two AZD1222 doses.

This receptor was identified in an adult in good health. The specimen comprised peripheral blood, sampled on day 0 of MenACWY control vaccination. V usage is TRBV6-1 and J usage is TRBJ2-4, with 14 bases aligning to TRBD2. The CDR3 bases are TGTGCCAGCAGTGGACTAGCGGGGGGGCAGGGCAAAAACATTCAGTACTTC. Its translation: CASSGLAGGQGKNIQYF.